This T cell receptor (beta chain) originates from a study of CD8 T cells in Susac syndrome. After extraction with the RNeasy kit, roughly 0.45 to 1 ug of the RNA was reverse transcribed using random hexamers. It was immunoSEQ multiplex PCR that amplified TCR beta CDR3 across 54 Vbeta and 13 Jbeta. Via MiXCR, TCRdb re-called the immunoSEQ multiplex PCR reads, giving one row per CDR3 protein. The repertoire has 150,000 to 200,000 distinct CDR3 sequences, under 95% of them found once; the top ten carry 0.12%. TCR beta sequencing covered blood CD8+ and CD4+ T cells. The clonotype comes from a human donor with Susac syndrome. Sequenced sample: CD4+ T cells from PBMCs.

CDR3 protein: CASSVNGGGSNYGYTF. DNA for the CDR3: TGTGCCAGCAGCGTAAATGGAGGGGGATCTAACTATGGCTACACCTTC. This chain connects TRBV9 to TRBJ1-2; the D gene is possibly TRBD1 (6 bases). Germline V gene data show CDR1 as SGDLS and CDR2 as YYNGEE. With 1 base removed from V and 0 bases from J, the gap between germline ends came to 13 bases. The CDR3 has 16 residues. The full variable domain, its missing parts supplied by reference TRBV9 and TRBJ1-2, is DSGVTQTPKHLITATGQRVTLRCSPRSGDLSVYWYQQSLDQGLQFLIQYYNGEERAKGNILERFSAQQFPDLHSELNLSSLELGDSALYFCASSVNGGGSNYGYTFGSGTRLTVV.